This entry features one T cell receptor (beta chain) sequence. Antigen unknown. The data were obtained in a study of circulating tumor DNA in untreated peripheral T-cell lymphoma. Findings and caveats of the study: Tumor-specific clonotypes: identified in around 71% of patients, roughly 90% of baseline tissues.

The tumor tissue sample was taken at baseline before any treatment. Here immunoSEQ multiplex PCR was the method, and the copy in TCRdb shows in-frame clones only, minus some. This table holds around 6,600 clones, 62% found once. The CDR3 extends over 16 amino acids. The TCR was taken from a human donor with peripheral T-cell lymphoma. This chain uses TRBV1 with TRBJ2-1; the table calls TRBD2, which could not be checked here. TRBV1 is a pseudogene locus. The sample comprised tumor tissue. CDR3 DNA: TGCGCCAGCAGCCAAGGTCTGAGACCGCGGAGCAATGAGCAGTTCTTC. It is translated as CASSQGLRPRSNEQFF.